What follows are 5 T cell receptor beta chains derived from one specimen sequenced in a study of blood T cell repertoires in COVID-19. Clones were sequenced by immunoSEQ multiplex PCR, and TCRdb holds only the in-frame ones, with some missing. The repertoire holds under 200,000 clones, with roughly 80% as singletons. The sequenced sample consisted of peripheral blood. These receptors were taken from a human donor with acute or convalescent COVID-19. The donor label of this sample is uncertain.

The genes are TRBV7-8 and TRBJ2-3; tentatively, D is TRBD2 (6 bases). The CDR3 totals 16 residues. V was cut by 3 bases and J by 0 bases, with 13 bases left in between. Germline-derived CDR1 and CDR2 are SGHVS and FQNEAQ. The CDR3 nucleotides read TGTGCCAGCAGCTTTAGCGGATCCCCCAGCACAGATACGCAGTATTTT. Amino acid sequence: CASSFSGSPSTDTQYF. Supplemented by reference TRBV7-8 and TRBJ2-3, the full variable domain reads GAGVSQSPRYKVAKRGQDVALRCDPISGHVSLFWYQQALGQGPEFLTYFQNEAQLDKSGLPSDRFFAERPEGSVSTLKIQRTQQEDSAVYLCASSFSGSPSTDTQYFGPGTRLTVL.

The rearrangement links TRBV15 to TRBJ1-3, with 7 bases matching TRBD1. The V and J ends lost 0 bases and 0 bases, in that order; junction bases with no gene match: 5. CDR1 and CDR2 (germline): LNHNV, YYDKDF (reference sequence). This CDR3 is 17 amino acids long. CDR3 residues: CATSRDSTGASGNTIYF. The CDR3 DNA is TGTGCCACCAGCAGAGATAGTACAGGGGCCTCTGGAAACACCATATATTTT.

The chain has TRBV7-3 and TRBJ2-1; D may be TRBD2 (7 bases). This CDR3 contains 17 residues. The V and J ends lost 5 bases and 3 bases respectively, with 20 bases between them. Germline V CDR1 and CDR2: SGHTA, FQGTGA. The CDR3 nucleotides read TGTGCCAGCAGCCACCTAGGGGCGGGGGCCATCTACAATGAGCAGTTCTTC. This sequence encodes CASSHLGAGAIYNEQFF.

The V and J genes are TRBV30 and TRBJ1-1, with 11 bases matching TRBD1. The V and J ends lost 8 bases and 11 bases, in that order; junction bases with no gene match: 10. The CDR3 runs to 12 residues. From germline, CDR1 is GTSNPN and CDR2 SVGIG (reference sequence). CDR3 loop: CAGAGQGAGAFF. In nucleotides, the CDR3 is TGTGCCGGCGCCGGACAGGGGGCTGGGGCTTTCTTT.

This sequence joins TRBV3-1 (or the pseudogene TRBV3-2) and TRBJ1-2, with a weak D call TRBD1 (6 bases). CDR1 and CDR2 (germline): LGHDT, YNNKEL (reference sequence). Trimming shortened V by 3 bases and J by 4 bases, and 18 bases separated the two germline ends. The CDR3 covers 16 residues. CDR3 DNA: TGTGCCAGCAGCCAGGGCCCGGGGGGGCGATCCTATGGCTACACCTTC. Protein sequence: CASSQGPGGRSYGYTF.